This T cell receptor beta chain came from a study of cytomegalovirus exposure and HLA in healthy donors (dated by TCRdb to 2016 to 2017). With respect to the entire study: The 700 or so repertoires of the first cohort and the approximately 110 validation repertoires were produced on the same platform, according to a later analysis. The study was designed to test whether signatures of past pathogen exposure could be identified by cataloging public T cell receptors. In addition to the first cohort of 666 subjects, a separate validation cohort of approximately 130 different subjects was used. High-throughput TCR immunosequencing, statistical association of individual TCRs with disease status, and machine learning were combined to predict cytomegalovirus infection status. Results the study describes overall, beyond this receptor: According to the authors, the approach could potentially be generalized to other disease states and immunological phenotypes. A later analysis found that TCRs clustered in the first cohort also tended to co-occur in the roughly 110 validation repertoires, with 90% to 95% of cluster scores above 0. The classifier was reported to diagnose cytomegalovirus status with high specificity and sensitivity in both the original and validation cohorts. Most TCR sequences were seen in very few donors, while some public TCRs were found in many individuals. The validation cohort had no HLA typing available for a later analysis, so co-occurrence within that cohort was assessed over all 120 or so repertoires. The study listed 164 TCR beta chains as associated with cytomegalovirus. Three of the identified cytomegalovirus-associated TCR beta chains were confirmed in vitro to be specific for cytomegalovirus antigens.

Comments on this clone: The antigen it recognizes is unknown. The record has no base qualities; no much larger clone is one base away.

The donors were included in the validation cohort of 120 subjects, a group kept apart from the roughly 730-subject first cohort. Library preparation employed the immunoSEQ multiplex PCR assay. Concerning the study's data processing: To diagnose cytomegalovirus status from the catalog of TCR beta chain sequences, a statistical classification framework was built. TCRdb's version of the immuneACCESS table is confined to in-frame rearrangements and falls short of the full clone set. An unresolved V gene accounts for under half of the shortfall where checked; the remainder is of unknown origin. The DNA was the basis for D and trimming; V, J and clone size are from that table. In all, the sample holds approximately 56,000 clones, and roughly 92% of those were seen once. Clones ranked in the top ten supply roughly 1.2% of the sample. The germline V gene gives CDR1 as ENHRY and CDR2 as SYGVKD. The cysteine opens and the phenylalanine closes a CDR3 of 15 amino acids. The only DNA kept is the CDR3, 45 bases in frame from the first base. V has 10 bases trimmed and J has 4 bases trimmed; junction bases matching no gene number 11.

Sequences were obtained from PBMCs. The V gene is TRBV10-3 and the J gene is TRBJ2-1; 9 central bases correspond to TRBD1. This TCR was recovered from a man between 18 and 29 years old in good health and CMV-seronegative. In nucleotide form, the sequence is TGTGCCACGACTAGGGACAGGGCGCAATACAATGAGCAGTTCTTC. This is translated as CATTRDRAQYNEQFF.